This T cell receptor beta chain was documented in a study of T cell repertoires in cytomegalovirus infection. In TCRdb, the reads were re-called with MiXCR into one record per CDR3 protein. The sample consists of about 920,000 distinct CDR3 sequences, 31% of them appearing once. With respect to this clonotype: Its antigen is not known.

The V and J ends lost 3 bases and 8 bases respectively, with 13 bases between them. Germline assignment: CDR1 MDHEN and CDR2 SYDVKM. The CDR3 totals 14 residues. The chain combines TRBV28 with TRBJ1-4, with a tentative D call TRBD1 (5 bases). The TCR comes from a human donor in good health (CMV status not recorded). Some clones in this sample may be carry-over from other donors' samples. The sequencing used cultured CD8+ T cells from PBMCs, collected from culture after CMV antigen stimulation. CDR3 coding DNA: TGTGCCAGCAGTTTGGGAGGGGAAGACGAAAAACTGTTTTTT. Amino acid sequence: CASSLGGEDEKLFF.